This T cell receptor (beta chain) was recovered during a study of cytomegalovirus exposure and HLA in healthy donors. The PCR had 60 Vbeta and 13 Jbeta primers. Repertoires were generated with immunoSEQ multiplex PCR, while TCRdb's copy carries only in-frame clones and drops some. The sample gives some 100,000 clones, 81% of which show up once; 2.2% is in the top ten. General study points: In a later analysis, most CMV-associated TCR beta chains appeared HLA-restricted. In an earlier analysis, in some 500 donors, most V segments appeared productive either ~87% or ~30% of the time.

Germline V gives CDR1 SGHDT, CDR2 YYEEEE. This CDR3 region has 16 residues. Worth noting for this clone: Its target is not known. The junction departs from the called germline gene at one end, perhaps through a read error.

The sequence was obtained from a woman aged 25 to 39 in good health and CMV-seronegative. V and J are TRBV5-6 and TRBJ1-6, with 7 bases fitting TRBD1. Sequencing was performed on PBMCs. CDR3: CASSFLTGESNLPLHF. The CDR3 coding sequence is TGTGCCAGCAGCTTCCTTACAGGGGAGTCTAATTTACCCCTCCACTTT.